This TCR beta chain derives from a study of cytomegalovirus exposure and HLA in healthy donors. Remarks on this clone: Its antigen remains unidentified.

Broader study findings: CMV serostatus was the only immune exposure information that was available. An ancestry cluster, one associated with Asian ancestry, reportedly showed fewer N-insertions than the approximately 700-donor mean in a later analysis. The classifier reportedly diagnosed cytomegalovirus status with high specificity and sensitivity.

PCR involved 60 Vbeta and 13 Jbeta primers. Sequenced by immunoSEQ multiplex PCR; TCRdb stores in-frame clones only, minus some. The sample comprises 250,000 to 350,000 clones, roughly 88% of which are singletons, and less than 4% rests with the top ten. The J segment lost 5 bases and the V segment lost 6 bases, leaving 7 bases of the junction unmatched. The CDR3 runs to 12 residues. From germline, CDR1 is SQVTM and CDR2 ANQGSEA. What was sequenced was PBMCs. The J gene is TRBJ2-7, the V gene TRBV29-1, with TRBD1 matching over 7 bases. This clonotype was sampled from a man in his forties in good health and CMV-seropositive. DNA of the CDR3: TGCAGCGTGGGGACAGATCTACACGAGCAGTACTTC. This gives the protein CSVGTDLHEQYF.